This record looks at one TCR beta chain sequence and its context. Its target is not known. TCRdb's copy holds only in-frame clones and misses some; the assay was immunoSEQ multiplex PCR. The sample contains around 18,000 clones, about 79% of which appear only once. The data derive from a study of lymphopenia after photon versus proton radiotherapy. Study-wide points: Relative stability marked proton patients; photon patients lost diversity and naive cells. In patients who died, overall survival fell as post-nadir TCR diversity dropped more.

This CDR3 has 13 residues. Trimming took 3 bases from V and 5 from J, leaving 7 bases between them. Looked up from germline, CDR1 is SGHTA and CDR2 is FQGTGA. Sample: peripheral blood, taken from a patient treated with proton-based radiotherapy. The TCR was taken from an older man with pancreatic cancer. This chain joins TRBV7-3 and TRBJ2-2; D uncertain. The CDR3 bases are TGTGCCAGCAGCTTCCTGAGAACCGGGGAGCTGTTTTTT. Its protein product is CASSFLRTGELFF.